This TCR beta chain originates from a study of blood T cell repertoires in COVID-19. The overall study: Researchers got acute and convalescent COVID-19 samples from the United States, Italy and Spain. T cells, B-cell-depleted T cells, or PBMCs provided the cDNA or gDNA that served as material.

The CDR3 is 15 amino acids. Germline V lookup: CDR1 KGHSH, CDR2 LQKENI. Trimming stripped 3 bases from V and 0 bases from J, with 9 bases between. In the study's own analysis: For nucleated cells, counts were estimated from reference gene primer amplification. TCRdb's table, derived via immunoSEQ multiplex PCR, lists solely in-frame clones and lacks some. V and J calls and clone size come straight from that table; D and trimming were deduced from the DNA. The sample lists some 150,000 clones; approximately 80% were seen once. Source material: peripheral blood. The TCR originated in a human donor in a cohort sampled during active COVID-19. This sequence joins TRBV18 and TRBJ1-3; maybe TRBD1 (5 bases). The CDR3: CASSPRQISGNTIYF. The CDR3 DNA follows: TGTGCCAGCTCACCCCGACAGATCTCTGGAAACACCATATATTTT.